This T cell receptor beta chain came from a study of blood T cell repertoires in COVID-19. Study-level background: Acute and convalescent COVID-19 samples came from the United States, Italy and Spain. T cells, B-cell-depleted T cells, or PBMCs supplied cDNA or gDNA.

Authors' processing steps: Amplifying reference gene primers gave estimates of nucleated cell counts. Sequencing used immunoSEQ multiplex PCR; TCRdb keeps in-frame clones, though not all of them. That table is the source of V, J and clone size, and D and trimming were worked out from the DNA. The table has some 250,000 clones, over 70% seen once. The CDR3 sequence is 18 residues long. Between the trimmed V and J ends, which lost 3 bases and 6 bases, there was a span of 23 bases. Germline V CDR1 and CDR2: MNHEY, SMNVEV (reference sequence). Sequencing input: peripheral blood. The chain is built from TRBV27 and TRBJ2-2, with a possible D match to TRBD2 (7 bases). The sequence was collected from a woman of 80 years or more with acute or convalescent COVID-19. CDR3 coding DNA: TGTGCCAGCAGTTTCCCCCCCGATGGGGGGGCGCGTTCCGGGGAGCTGTTTTTT. This encodes CASSFPPDGGARSGELFF.